This paragraph covers one TCR beta chain sequence. This record belongs to a study of cytomegalovirus exposure and HLA in healthy donors. The PCR employed 60 Vbeta primers together with 13 Jbeta primers. Generated by immunoSEQ multiplex PCR, the TCRdb table keeps only in-frame clones and is missing some. The sample includes some 39,000 clones. The V segment lost 5 bases and the J segment 1 base; nucleotides outside the gene matches: 8. Germline CDR1 SGHVS, CDR2 FQNEAQ. The CDR3 is 18 amino acids. The sequencing input was PBMCs. The chain is built from TRBV7-8 and TRBJ2-5, with 15 bases that match TRBD2. The clonotype originates from a man younger than 40 in good health and CMV-seronegative. CDR3 sequence (DNA): TGTGCCAGCAGCAGGGGACTAGCGGGAGGTGCCCCCCAAGAGACCCAGTACTTC. Its protein is CASSRGLAGGAPQETQYF. The whole variable domain, filled in from reference TRBV7-8 and TRBJ2-5, reads GAGVSQSPRYKVAKRGQDVALRCDPISGHVSLFWYQQALGQGPEFLTYFQNEAQLDKSGLPSDRFFAERPEGSVSTLKIQRTQQEDSAVYLCASSRGLAGGAPQETQYFGPGTRLLVL.